These 26 T cell receptor beta chains were sequenced from one sample in a study of blood T cell repertoires in COVID-19 (dated by TCRdb to the early 2020s). The receptor library was made with the immunoSEQ multiplex PCR assay. Sourced from immuneACCESS, this table was stored by TCRdb with only in-frame sequences that have V and J called. A share of the clones is absent; for the studies checked, an unresolved V gene accounts for under half, and the remainder has no known explanation. This sample lists roughly 260,000 clones; 75% to 95% were detected once. The top ten clones comprise around 2.5% of the sample. Sequencing was carried out using peripheral blood. The receptors were sampled from a person aged 18 to 29 with COVID-19, enrolled during active disease.

The rearrangement joins TRBV10-3 to TRBJ1-1; D perhaps matches TRBD1 (5 bases). This CDR3 region has 13 residues. The germline V and J ends were trimmed by 0 bases and 7 bases, with 9 bases remaining between them. Germline loops: CDR1 ENHRY, CDR2 SYGVKD. The CDR3 DNA reads as TGTGCCATCAGTGAGTCGGGGGGACTTGAAGCTTTCTTT. This encodes CAISESGGLEAFF.

The chain couples TRBV24-1 to TRBJ2-1; 8 nucleotides line up with TRBD1. The CDR3 runs to 16 residues. V was pared by 3 bases and J by 10 bases, with 13 bases of the junction left unmatched. Germline CDR1 is KGHDR and CDR2 is SFDVKD. The CDR3, as DNA: TGTGCCACCAGTGATGTTCTGACAGGGGATGGTAGAGAGCAGTTCTTC. Amino acids: CATSDVLTGDGREQFF.

The CDR3 coding sequence is TGTGCCAGCAGTACCAGGGGGGATGAGCAGTTCTTC. Protein product: CASSTRGDEQFF. V is TRBV6-5 and J is TRBJ2-1, with a tentative D call TRBD1 (7 bases). Germline assignment: CDR1 MNHEY and CDR2 SVGAGI. CDR3 size: 12 residues. Trimming removed 5 bases from V and 8 bases from J, with 10 bases in between.

The gene calls are TRBV7-9 and TRBJ1-4; 11 positions match TRBD1. This CDR3 comprises 17 residues. Germline CDR1 reads SEHNR; CDR2 reads FQNEAQ (reference sequence). The V and J ends lost 1 base and 0 bases, in that order; junction bases with no gene match: 1. DNA of the CDR3: TGTGCCAGCAGCTTAGTGGGACAGGGGGCAACTAATGAAAAACTGTTTTTT. As protein: CASSLVGQGATNEKLFF.

The gene calls are TRBV4-1 and TRBJ2-4, with a possible D match to TRBD2 (6 bases). Germline V gene sequence: CDR1 MGHRA, CDR2 YSYEKL. The ends were cut back, 1 base at V and 6 bases at J, with 19 bases in the middle. This CDR3 spans 17 amino acids. CDR3 protein: CASSQVQGGGERNIQYF. DNA for the CDR3: TGCGCCAGCAGCCAAGTCCAGGGTGGAGGGGAAAGAAACATTCAGTACTTC.

V is TRBV18 and J is TRBJ2-7, with TRBD2 identical over 8 bases. Per germline, CDR1 KGHSH and CDR2 LQKENI. The length of the CDR3 is 15 residues. The V segment lost 6 bases and the J segment 6 bases; nucleotides outside the gene matches: 13. This chain's CDR3 is CASSPNSGIASEQYF. The CDR3 DNA sequence: TGTGCCAGCTCCCCTAATAGCGGGATAGCTTCCGAGCAGTACTTC.

The count of this clone is one. V and J are TRBV12-5 and TRBJ1-3, with D perhaps TRBD1 (6 bases). The CDR3 extends over 17 amino acids. From germline, CDR1 is LGHNT and CDR2 FRNRAP. Trimming shortened V by 6 bases and J by 3 bases, and 21 bases separated the two germline ends. The CDR3 coding sequence is TGTGCTAGTGGGATTAATACCTTATCAGGGGTTGGAAACACCATATATTTT. Its translation is CASGINTLSGVGNTIYF. The full variable domain, rest sourced from reference TRBV12-5 and TRBJ1-3, is DARVTQTPRHKVTEMGQEVTMRCQPILGHNTVFWYRQTMMQGLELLAYFRNRAPLDDSGMPKDRFSAEMPDATLATLKIQPSEPRDSAVYFCASGINTLSGVGNTIYFGEGSWLTVV.

The chain couples TRBV30 to TRBJ1-4, with 8 nucleotides matching TRBD1. CDR1 and CDR2 (germline): GTSNPN, SVGIG (reference sequence). Germline trimming cut 0 bases from V and 7 bases from J; bases unmatched to any gene: 1. The CDR3 sequence is 13 residues long. In DNA, the CDR3 is TGTGCCTGGAGTGTAACAGGGGGTGAAAAACTGTTTTTT. It translates to CAWSVTGGEKLFF.

CDR3 protein: CASSETRGGEKLFF. CDR3 coding DNA: TGTGCCAGCAGTGAAACCAGGGGCGGTGAAAAACTGTTTTTT. The chain is built from TRBV2 and TRBJ1-4, with a weak D call TRBD1 (6 bases). Trimming pared 2 bases from V and 7 bases from J, leaving 11 bases between. This CDR3 is built from 14 residues. Germline assignment: CDR1 SNHLY and CDR2 FYNNEI.

This chain links TRBV6-5 with TRBJ1-2; 10 bases agree with TRBD1. This CDR3 region has 11 residues. The J segment lost 13 bases and the V segment lost 8 bases, leaving 7 bases of the junction unmatched. Germline V CDR1 and CDR2: MNHEY, SVGAGI. CDR3 loop: CASGQGEPVTF. DNA for the CDR3: TGTGCCAGCGGACAGGGGGAACCGGTCACCTTC.

The chain is built from TRBV10-3 and TRBJ2-7, with no clear D. There are 13 residues in the CDR3. Trimming took 1 base from V and 11 from J, leaving 15 bases between them. Germline V lookup: CDR1 ENHRY, CDR2 SYGVKD. DNA for the CDR3: TGTGCCATCAGTGAGTATGGCTCCGAGAGGAAGTACTTC. Its translation is CAISEYGSERKYF.

The count of this clone is one. The chain couples TRBV9 to TRBJ2-1; 10 bases line up with TRBD1. Germline V gene data show CDR1 as SGDLS and CDR2 as YYNGEE. The ends lost 4 bases at V and 10 bases at J; junction bases unmatched: 8. The CDR3 is made up of 14 amino acids. The CDR3 sequence is CASSPRGQGWEQFF. In DNA form, the CDR3 reads TGTGCCAGCAGCCCCCGGGGACAGGGGTGGGAGCAGTTCTTC.

This clone was seen a single time. V usage is TRBV3-1 (or the pseudogene TRBV3-2) and J usage is TRBJ2-1; TRBD2 matches 11 bases. The CDR3 runs to 14 residues. Germline V gene data show CDR1 as LGHDT and CDR2 as YNNKEL (reference sequence). Unmatched junction bases numbered 4, after V lost 3 bases and J lost 9 bases. The CDR3 loop reads CASSQVGLAGEQFF. The CDR3 DNA reads as TGTGCCAGCAGCCAGGTCGGACTAGCGGGTGAGCAGTTCTTC.

The V gene is TRBV9, the J gene TRBJ2-3; D unresolved. This CDR3 region has 14 residues. Germline loops: CDR1 SGDLS, CDR2 YYNGEE. The V end lost 3 bases, the J end lost 2 bases, and 10 bases lay between the germline ends. In nucleotides, the CDR3 is TGTGCCAGCAGCGACCCGCGCTACACAGATACGCAGTATTTT. Encoded protein: CASSDPRYTDTQYF.

This clone was picked up one time. The chain employs TRBV7-9 and TRBJ2-3; 11 bases match TRBD2. J was trimmed by 5 bases and V by 5 bases; bases with no gene match: 18. Germline V gene sequence: CDR1 SEHNR, CDR2 FQNEAQ (reference sequence). The CDR3 is 19 amino acids. CDR3 region: CASSPAGIAGGPLGDTQYF. As DNA, the CDR3 is TGTGCCAGCAGCCCCGCCGGGATAGCGGGAGGGCCGCTGGGAGATACGCAGTATTTT.

This clone was seen once. This rearrangement joins TRBV30 to TRBJ1-5, with 7 bases matching TRBD1. The CDR3 spans 14 residues. V shed 5 bases, J shed 7 bases, and the junction held 11 bases outside the gene matches. CDR1 is GTSNPN and CDR2 is SVGIG in the germline V gene (reference sequence). This chain's CDR3 is CAWGQTGRRQPQHF. The CDR3 region has the DNA TGTGCCTGGGGACAGACAGGGCGACGGCAGCCCCAGCATTTT.

The chain links TRBV19 to TRBJ2-1, with 7 bases that match TRBD2. The V gene end was trimmed by 6 bases and the J gene end by 0 bases; junction bases not matched to a gene: 14. The CDR3 spans 18 residues. Per germline, CDR1 LNHDA and CDR2 SQIVND (reference sequence). In nucleotides, the CDR3 is TGTGCCAGTAGAAAGCACTGGGAGGGCACCAGCTCCTACAATGAGCAGTTCTTC. It encodes CASRKHWEGTSSYNEQFF.

J is TRBJ2-4 and V is TRBV10-2; 8 bases are shared with TRBD1. The CDR3 spans 15 residues. Trimming removed 6 bases from V and 3 bases from J; junction bases left unmatched: 7. Germline loops: CDR1 WSHSY, CDR2 SAAADI. CDR3 sequence: CASRTQGADKNIQYF. The CDR3 coding sequence is TGCGCCAGCAGAACGCAGGGGGCGGACAAAAACATTCAGTACTTC.

The chain is built from TRBV15 and TRBJ1-1, with unresolved D. The V end lost 1 base, the J end lost 8 bases, and 11 bases lay between the germline ends. Germline V gives CDR1 LNHNV, CDR2 YYDKDF (reference sequence). The CDR3 has 13 residues. The CDR3 DNA reads TGTGCCACCAGCAGAGGGGAGGGTCCGGAAGCTTTCTTT. It specifies CATSRGEGPEAFF. The full variable domain, with the rest looked up from reference TRBV15 and TRBJ1-1, is DAMVIQNPRYQVTQFGKPVTLSCSQTLNHNVMYWYQQKSSQAPKLLFHYYDKDFNNEADTPDNFQSRRPNTSFCFLDIRSPGLGDTAMYLCATSRGEGPEAFFGQGTRLTVV.

V is TRBV6-1 and J is TRBJ2-1; tentatively, D is TRBD1 (6 bases). V lost 4 bases to trimming and J lost 7 bases, with 20 bases between them. Germline lookup yields CDR1 MNHNS and CDR2 SASEGT. The CDR3 has 16 amino acids. The CDR3 spells CASSGPTGTTRNEQFF. The CDR3 DNA reads TGTGCCAGCAGTGGACCCACCGGGACAACCCGTAATGAGCAGTTCTTC.

This chain joins TRBV5-5 and TRBJ1-2, with 8 bases identical to TRBD1. This CDR3 region has 15 residues. V dropped 4 bases and J dropped 3; count of bases not matched to a gene: 8. CDR1 is SGHKS, CDR2 YYEKEE, per germline (reference sequence). CDR3 nucleotides: TGTGCCAGCAGCACGACAGGGGACCCAGACTATGGCTACACCTTC. Encoded protein: CASSTTGDPDYGYTF.

The V call is TRBV5-6, the J call TRBJ1-2; TRBD1 is a possible D gene (6 bases). V was clipped by 0 bases and J by 8 bases, with 14 bases between them. The CDR3 is made up of 14 amino acids. Germline V gene data show CDR1 as SGHDT and CDR2 as YYEEEE. The CDR3 protein is CASSLGQVTGGYTF. The CDR3 DNA is TGTGCCAGCAGCTTGGGACAGGTCACCGGGGGCTACACCTTC.

The chain uses TRBV24-1 and TRBJ1-1; D gene uncertain. Per germline, CDR1 KGHDR and CDR2 SFDVKD. CDR3 length: 12 residues. V was trimmed by 5 bases and J by 11 bases, leaving 14 bases between them. CDR3 coding DNA: TGTGCCACCAGTGGTGAGGATAAAACGGCTTTCTTT. Translated, it gives CATSGEDKTAFF.

CDR3 sequence: CATSAGGLEQYF. In DNA, the CDR3 is TGTGCCACCAGTGCCGGGGGGCTCGAGCAGTACTTC. The chain uses TRBV24-1 and TRBJ2-7; perhaps TRBD2 as D (7 bases). Trimming took 5 bases from V and 6 from J, leaving 10 bases between them. Germline CDR1 is KGHDR and CDR2 is SFDVKD. The CDR3 runs 12 residues.

The rearrangement uses TRBV12-5 and TRBJ2-7; 7 bases agree with TRBD1. Germline V gives CDR1 LGHNT, CDR2 FRNRAP. The CDR3 is 16 amino acids. With 2 bases clipped from V and 6 bases from J, the junction kept 13 bases outside the gene matches. CDR3 nucleotide sequence: TGTGCTAGTGGTTTGAGGCCCGGCCGGACAGGTAGCGAGCAGTACTTC. Protein sequence: CASGLRPGRTGSEQYF.

The chain links TRBV7-9 to TRBJ1-3, with D possibly TRBD1 on 6 matching bases. Deletions cut 3 bases from V and 8 bases from J, with 14 bases between. The CDR3 has 14 amino acids. Germline V lookup: CDR1 SEHNR, CDR2 FQNEAQ (reference sequence). The CDR3 nucleotides read TGTGCCAGCAGCTTCAACAGGGAAAAGGACACCATATATTTT. Its protein is CASSFNREKDTIYF.